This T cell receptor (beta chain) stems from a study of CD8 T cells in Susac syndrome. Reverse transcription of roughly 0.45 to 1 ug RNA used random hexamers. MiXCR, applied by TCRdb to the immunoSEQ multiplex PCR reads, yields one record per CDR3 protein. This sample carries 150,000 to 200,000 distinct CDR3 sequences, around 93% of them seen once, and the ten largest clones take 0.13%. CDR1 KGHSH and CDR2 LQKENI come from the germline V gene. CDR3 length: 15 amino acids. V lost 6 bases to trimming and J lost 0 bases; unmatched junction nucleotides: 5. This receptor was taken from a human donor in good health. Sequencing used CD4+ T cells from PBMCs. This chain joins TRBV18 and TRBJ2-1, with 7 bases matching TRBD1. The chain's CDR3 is CASSVTGSSYNEQFF. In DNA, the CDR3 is TGTGCCAGCTCCGTGACAGGGAGCTCCTACAATGAGCAGTTCTTC.